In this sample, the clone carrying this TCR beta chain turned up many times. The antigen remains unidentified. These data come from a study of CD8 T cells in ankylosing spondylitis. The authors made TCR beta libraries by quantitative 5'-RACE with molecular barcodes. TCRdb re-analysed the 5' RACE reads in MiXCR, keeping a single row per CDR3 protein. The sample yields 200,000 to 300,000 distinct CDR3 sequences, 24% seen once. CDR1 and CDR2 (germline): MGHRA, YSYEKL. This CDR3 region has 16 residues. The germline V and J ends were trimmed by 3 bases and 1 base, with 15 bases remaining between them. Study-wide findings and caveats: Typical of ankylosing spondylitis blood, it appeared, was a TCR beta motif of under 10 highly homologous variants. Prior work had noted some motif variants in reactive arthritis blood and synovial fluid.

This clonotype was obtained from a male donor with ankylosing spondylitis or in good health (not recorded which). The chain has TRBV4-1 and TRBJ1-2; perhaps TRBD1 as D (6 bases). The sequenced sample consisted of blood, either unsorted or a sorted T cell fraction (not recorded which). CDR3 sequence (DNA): TGCGCCAGCAGCCAGGGGGATATCAGGGGTAACTATGGCTACACCTTC. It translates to CASSQGDIRGNYGYTF.